Below are 23 T cell receptor beta chains sequenced from a single sample in a study of T cells after yellow fever vaccination. TCRdb recomputed calls from the 5' RACE reads with MiXCR, one row per CDR3 protein. The table lists 300,000 to 450,000 distinct CDR3 sequences, roughly 7.5% of them singletons. The sample here was PBMCs, taken roughly 47 days after the first yellow fever vaccination. Source of these receptors: a man aged 18 to 35 who received the YFV17D yellow fever vaccine.

The V call is TRBV12-3 or TRBV12-4, the J call TRBJ2-2; 7 positions match TRBD1. The CDR3 is 15 amino acids. The V and J ends lost 2 bases and 3 bases, in that order; junction bases with no gene match: 3. This CDR3 reads CASSLSQGDTGELFF. The CDR3 nucleotides are TGTGCCAGCAGTTTAAGCCAGGGGGACACCGGGGAGCTGTTTTTT.

CDR3 sequence: CSARKPKGGSTNYGYTF. The CDR3 bases are TGCAGTGCTAGAAAACCGAAAGGTGGTTCAACTAACTATGGCTACACCTTC. The chain uses TRBV20-1 and TRBJ1-2; D is ambiguous. With 2 bases removed from V and 0 bases from J, the gap between germline ends came to 19 bases. Germline loops: CDR1 DFQATT, CDR2 SNEGSKA (reference sequence). CDR3 size: 17 residues.

This clonotype was seen only a few times. V and J are TRBV9 and TRBJ2-3; 9 bases align to TRBD2. V dropped 0 bases and J dropped 8; count of bases not matched to a gene: 4. Germline V gene data show CDR1 as SGDLS and CDR2 as YYNGEE. This CDR3 has 14 amino acids. Here the CDR3 reads CASSVELAGSTQYF. DNA for the CDR3: TGTGCCAGCAGCGTAGAGCTAGCGGGGAGTACGCAGTATTTT.

The V gene is TRBV7-2, the J gene TRBJ2-1; no firm D call. This CDR3 spans 13 amino acids. Germline V gives CDR1 SGHTA, CDR2 FQGNSA. Deletions cut 5 bases from V and 4 bases from J, with 9 bases between. The CDR3 nucleotides read TGTGCCAGCAGCGAGGACGCGTACAATGAGCAGTTCTTC. Translated: CASSEDAYNEQFF.

This clonotype was observed a few times. The chain has TRBV7-2 and TRBJ1-6, with TRBD1 as a possible D gene (5 bases). This CDR3 spans 17 amino acids. V lost 4 bases, J lost 8 bases, and 21 bases lay in between. Germline V gives CDR1 SGHTA, CDR2 FQGNSA. The CDR3 is CASSWLPRPGRDSPLHF. Written as DNA, the CDR3 is TGTGCCAGCAGCTGGCTGCCGAGACCGGGACGTGATTCACCCCTCCACTTT.

The table lists this clonotype with a few counts. This rearrangement joins TRBV20-1 to TRBJ2-7; unclear D gene. This CDR3 is built from 13 residues. V dropped 6 bases and J dropped 3 bases, with 15 bases sitting between them. The germline V gene has CDR1 DFQATT and CDR2 SNEGSKA (reference sequence). The CDR3 loop is CSARSLGYYEQYF. DNA of the CDR3: TGCAGTGCCAGATCTTTGGGCTACTACGAGCAGTACTTC.

In this sample, this clonotype turned up a few times. The chain employs TRBV4-2 and TRBJ2-5; D remains ambiguous. Germline assignment: CDR1 LGHNA and CDR2 YNFKEQ. CDR3 size: 14 residues. The ends were cut back, 0 bases at V and 5 bases at J, with 10 bases in the middle. The CDR3 spells CASSQDGGMETQYF. The CDR3, as DNA: TGTGCCAGCAGCCAAGATGGCGGTATGGAGACCCAGTACTTC.

This clonotype was seen ten or more times. V and J are TRBV28 and TRBJ1-2; D not resolved. Deletions cut 4 bases from V and 5 bases from J, with 11 bases between. In germline, CDR1 is MDHEN, CDR2 SYDVKM. This CDR3 is built from 13 residues. The CDR3 DNA follows: TGTGCCAGCAGTTCGACCGAAGTATATGGCTACACCTTC. Its translation: CASSSTEVYGYTF.

The chain carries TRBV4-1 and TRBJ2-2; 7 bases align to TRBD1. Germline lookup yields CDR1 MGHRA and CDR2 YSYEKL. Trimming cost V 0 bases and J 3 bases; bases outside gene matches: 1. The CDR3 runs 15 residues. The CDR3 protein is CASSQDDRDTGELFF. The DNA of the CDR3 is TGCGCCAGCAGCCAAGATGACAGGGACACCGGGGAGCTGTTTTTT.

This clonotype was counted at least ten times. The chain recombines TRBV14 with TRBJ2-1; TRBD1 agrees at 8 bases. The length of the CDR3 is 18 residues. J lost 6 bases, V lost 0 bases, and 13 bases had no gene match. The germline gives CDR1 SGHDN, CDR2 FVKESK. Here the CDR3 reads CASSQDYKRGTGPNEQFF. The CDR3 DNA is TGTGCCAGCAGCCAAGATTATAAAAGAGGGACAGGTCCCAATGAGCAGTTCTTC.

This clonotype was counted at least ten times. This chain joins TRBV10-2 and TRBJ1-5; no reliable D call. CDR3 length: 13 amino acids. Deletions cut 9 bases from V and 0 bases from J, with 9 bases between. CDR1 is WSHSY, CDR2 SAAADI, per germline. CDR3: CASGEISNQPQHF. Here the CDR3 DNA reads TGCGCCAGTGGCGAAATTAGCAATCAGCCCCAGCATTTT.

CDR3 bases: TGTGCCAGCAGTTACCCCACAGACCAACCAAGCTCCTATAATTCACCCCTCCACTTT. The encoded protein is CASSYPTDQPSSYNSPLHF. The chain links TRBV6-2 or TRBV6-3 to TRBJ1-6, with unresolved D. Germline CDR1 is MNHEY and CDR2 is SVGEGT. The CDR3 runs 19 residues. V was cut by 2 bases and J by 0 bases, with 17 bases left in between.

The chain couples TRBV5-1 to TRBJ1-1; no firm D call. There are 12 residues in the CDR3. The germline gives CDR1 SGHRS, CDR2 YFSETQ. Trimming shortened V by 0 bases and J by 10 bases, and 10 bases separated the two germline ends. DNA of the CDR3: TGCGCCAGCAGCTTGGATCCGGGTAGAGCTTTCTTT. It specifies CASSLDPGRAFF.

At least ten counts were recorded for this clonotype. This rearrangement joins TRBV28 to TRBJ2-7, with 7 positions matching TRBD2. The CDR3 sequence is 14 residues long. Germline values: CDR1 MDHEN, CDR2 SYDVKM. Trimming at V came to 6 bases and at J to 0 bases, leaving 5 bases not matched to a gene. CDR3 sequence reads: CASRSGAASYEQYV. The DNA of the CDR3 is TGTGCCAGCAGGAGCGGGGCCGCCTCCTACGAGCAGTACGTC.

In this sample, this clonotype turned up a few times. The rearrangement links TRBV6-6 to TRBJ1-1, with D possibly TRBD1 on 5 matching bases. CDR3 length equals 13 residues. CDR1 is MNHNY, CDR2 SVGAGI, per germline (reference sequence). Trimming pared 8 bases from V and 4 bases from J, leaving 14 bases between. The CDR3 is CASGAGSGTEAFF. CDR3 DNA: TGTGCCAGCGGAGCAGGGTCCGGCACTGAAGCTTTCTTT.

This clonotype was seen many times. The CDR3 region is CASGPAGGHDTQYF. The CDR3 DNA sequence: TGTGCTAGTGGGCCAGCGGGGGGGCACGATACGCAGTATTTT. The gene calls are TRBV12-5 and TRBJ2-3, with 10 bases fitting TRBD2. The germline V gene has CDR1 LGHNT and CDR2 FRNRAP. The CDR3 is 14 amino acids. After removal of 6 bases from V and 6 bases from J, the junction contained 6 bases not matched to a gene.

The chain links TRBV6-1 to TRBJ1-2, with D possibly TRBD1 on 5 matching bases. V gave up 7 bases and J gave up 1 base, with 19 bases separating them. Per the germline V gene, CDR1 is MNHNS and CDR2 is SASEGT. The CDR3 totals 16 residues. The CDR3 loop reads CASTSTGTDINYGYTF. The DNA for the CDR3 is TGTGCCAGCACATCGACCGGGACGGATATTAACTATGGCTACACCTTC.

This clonotype was counted only a few times. The chain joins TRBV6-5 to TRBJ2-3, with TRBD2 matching 8 bases. The germline CDR1 and CDR2 sequences are MNHEY and SVGAGI. Trimming at V came to 0 bases and at J to 4 bases, leaving 0 bases not matched to a gene. The CDR3 has 14 residues. This chain's CDR3 is CASSYSTSADTQYF. Here the CDR3 DNA reads TGTGCCAGCAGTTACTCGACTAGCGCAGATACGCAGTATTTT.

This clonotype was counted only a few times. The chain joins TRBV10-3 to TRBJ2-2; a weak D match, TRBD2 (6 bases). V was clipped by 2 bases and J by 4 bases, with 14 bases between them. This CDR3 has 16 residues. Germline-derived CDR1 and CDR2 are ENHRY and SYGVKD. The DNA of the CDR3 is TGTGCCATCAGTGAGGGTCGGGAGCGAGGCACCGGGGAGCTGTTTTTT. Encoded protein: CAISEGRERGTGELFF.

V is TRBV2 and J is TRBJ1-1; D is perhaps TRBD1 (5 bases). CDR1 and CDR2 (germline): SNHLY, FYNNEI. CDR3 length: 13 amino acids. Deletions cut 4 bases from V and 5 bases from J, with 11 bases between. The CDR3 here is CASSGPGGTEAFF. The DNA of the CDR3 is TGTGCCAGCAGTGGACCGGGGGGGACTGAAGCTTTCTTT.

The rearrangement uses TRBV5-6 and TRBJ2-3; D is undetermined. Trimming took off 3 bases at V and 0 bases at J, with 11 bases between the two ends. The CDR3 runs 15 residues. Germline V gene lookup returns CDR1 SGHDT and CDR2 YYEEEE. The CDR3: CASSSDVLSTDTQYF. Written as DNA, the CDR3 is TGTGCCAGCAGCTCGGACGTCCTTAGCACAGATACGCAGTATTTT. The full variable domain, in which reference TRBV5-6 and TRBJ2-3 provide the parts outside the CDR3, is DAGVTQSPTHLIKTRGQQVTLRCSPKSGHDTVSWYQQALGQGPQFIFQYYEEEERQRGNFPDRFSGHQFPNYSSELNVNALLLGDSALYLCASSSDVLSTDTQYFGPGTRLTVL.

This clonotype was found a few times. The rearrangement links TRBV5-1 to TRBJ2-3; no reliable D call. The CDR3 runs 14 residues. Germline CDR1 and CDR2: SGHRS and YFSETQ. V was pared by 1 base and J by 2 bases, with 8 bases between. The CDR3 DNA sequence: TGCGCCAGCAGCTTGTCAGATTTCACAGATACGCAGTATTTT. Translation: CASSLSDFTDTQYF.

This clonotype was counted between two and nine times. The chain combines TRBV11-2 with TRBJ2-1, with 9 nucleotides matching TRBD1. Germline V gene data show CDR1 as SGHAT and CDR2 as FQNNGV. The CDR3 runs to 14 residues. Trimming at V came to 3 bases and at J to 7 bases, leaving 4 bases not matched to a gene. This CDR3 reads CASSLGQGTNEQFF. CDR3 coding DNA: TGTGCCAGCAGCTTGGGACAGGGAACGAATGAGCAGTTCTTC.